This entry concerns a single T cell receptor (beta chain). Its antigen remains unidentified. Since all of the isolated RNA was reverse transcribed, expressed TCRB transcripts were what got sequenced. Method: immunoSEQ multiplex PCR; TCRdb's copy keeps in-frame clones and lacks some. The table lists about 620,000 clones, about 16% of them singletons, with around 0.095% in the top ten. The data are from a study of beta chain features in type 1 diabetes. General study findings and limits: Across patients, naive, central memory and Treg TCRB repertoires exhibited apparently greater similarity than was observed across healthy donors.

CDR1 and CDR2 (germline): MNHEY, SVGAGI. This CDR3 spans 11 amino acids. The V end lost 9 bases, the J end lost 2 bases, and 7 bases lay between the germline ends. Material: naive CD4+ T cells from blood. This clonotype originated in a man aged 18 to 30 in good health. J is TRBJ1-2 and V is TRBV6-5; D might be TRBD1 (5 bases). CDR3 in amino acids: CASRGNYGYTF. In nucleotides, the CDR3 is TGTGCCAGTAGGGGAAACTATGGCTACACCTTC.